This TCR beta chain derives from a study of graft-versus-host responses after intestinal transplantation. Across the study: Transplants were multivisceral, liver-intestinal, or isolated intestinal. The whole recipient group had anti-thymocyte globulin induction followed by tacrolimus and steroids for two to three years. Overall study findings and caveats: Early after transplant, HvG clones declined as circulating GvH clones peaked. Allograft graft-versus-host to host-versus-graft clonal ratios ran high in patients with graft-donor T cell macrochimerism.

This clone came up once. Antigen unknown. Method: immunoSEQ multiplex PCR; TCRdb's copy keeps in-frame clones and lacks some. The sample shows about 100,000 clones, roughly nine tenths of them seen only once. The material sequenced was unstimulated CD4+ T cells sorted from spleen or lymph node cells, taken before transplant. The source of this sequence is a human donor who was the organ donor for an intestinal transplant.

The CDR3 bases are TGTGCCAGCTCACCCGGCTCCGTAGGAAATCAGCCCCAGCATTTT. This gives the protein CASSPGSVGNQPQHF. The genes are TRBV18 and TRBJ1-5; no firm D call. Trimming cost V 3 bases and J 4 bases, with 13 bases left between them. The CDR3 is 15 amino acids. From germline, CDR1 is KGHSH and CDR2 LQKENI.